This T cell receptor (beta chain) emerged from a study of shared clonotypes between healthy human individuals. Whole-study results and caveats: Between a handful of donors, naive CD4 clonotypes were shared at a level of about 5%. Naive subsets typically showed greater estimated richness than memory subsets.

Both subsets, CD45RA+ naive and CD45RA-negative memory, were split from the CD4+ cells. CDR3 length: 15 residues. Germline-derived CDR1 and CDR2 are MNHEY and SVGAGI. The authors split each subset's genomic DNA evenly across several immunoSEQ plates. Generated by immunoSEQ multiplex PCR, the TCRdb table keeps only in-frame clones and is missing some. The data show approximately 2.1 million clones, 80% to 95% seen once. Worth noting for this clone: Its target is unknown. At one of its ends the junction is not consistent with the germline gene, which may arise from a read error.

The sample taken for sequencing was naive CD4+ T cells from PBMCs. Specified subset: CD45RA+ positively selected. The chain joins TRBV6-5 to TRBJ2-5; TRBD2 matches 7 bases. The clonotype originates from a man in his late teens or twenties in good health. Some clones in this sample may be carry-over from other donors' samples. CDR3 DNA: TGTGCCAGCAGTTTAAACGGGAGGAACCAAAAGACCCAGTACTTC. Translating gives CASSLNGRNQKTQYF.